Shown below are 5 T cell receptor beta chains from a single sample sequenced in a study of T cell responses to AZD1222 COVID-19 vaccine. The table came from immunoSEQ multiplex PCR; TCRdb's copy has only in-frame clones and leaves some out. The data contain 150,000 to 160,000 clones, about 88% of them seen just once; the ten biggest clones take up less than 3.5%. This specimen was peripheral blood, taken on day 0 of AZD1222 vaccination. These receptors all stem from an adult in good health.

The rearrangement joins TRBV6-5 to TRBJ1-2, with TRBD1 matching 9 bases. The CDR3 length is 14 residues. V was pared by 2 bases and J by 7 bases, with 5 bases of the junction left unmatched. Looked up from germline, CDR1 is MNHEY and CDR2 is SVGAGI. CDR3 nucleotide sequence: TGTGCCAGCAGTTACCTGGGACAGGGCGGTGGCTACACCTTC. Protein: CASSYLGQGGGYTF.

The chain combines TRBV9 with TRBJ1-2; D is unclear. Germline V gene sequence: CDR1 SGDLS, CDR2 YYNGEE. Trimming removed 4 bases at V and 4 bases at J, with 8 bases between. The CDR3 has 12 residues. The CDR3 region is CASSQAIYGYTF. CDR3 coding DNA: TGTGCCAGCAGCCAAGCAATCTATGGCTACACCTTC.

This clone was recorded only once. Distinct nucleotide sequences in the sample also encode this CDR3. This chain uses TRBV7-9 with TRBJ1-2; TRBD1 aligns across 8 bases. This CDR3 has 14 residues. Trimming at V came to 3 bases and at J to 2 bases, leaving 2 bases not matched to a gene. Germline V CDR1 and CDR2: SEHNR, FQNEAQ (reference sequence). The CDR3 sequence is CASSLGQANYGYTF. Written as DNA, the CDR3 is TGTGCCAGCAGCTTGGGACAGGCGAACTATGGCTACACCTTC.

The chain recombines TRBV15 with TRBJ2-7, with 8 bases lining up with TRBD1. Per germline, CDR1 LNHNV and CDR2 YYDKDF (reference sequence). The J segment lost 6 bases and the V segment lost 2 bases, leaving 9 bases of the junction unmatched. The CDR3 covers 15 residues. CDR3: CATSRKGQGLAEQYF. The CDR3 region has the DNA TGTGCCACCAGCAGAAAAGGACAGGGATTGGCCGAGCAGTACTTC.

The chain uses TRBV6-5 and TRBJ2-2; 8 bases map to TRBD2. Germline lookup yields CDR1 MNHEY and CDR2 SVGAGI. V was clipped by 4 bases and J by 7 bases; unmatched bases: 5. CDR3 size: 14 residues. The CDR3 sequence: CASSSGGSFGELFF. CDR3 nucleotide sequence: TGTGCCAGCAGTTCGGGGGGGTCGTTCGGGGAGCTGTTTTTT.